These T cell receptor beta chains were read from a single sample in a study of lymphopenia after photon versus proton radiotherapy. This table comes from immunoSEQ multiplex PCR, and its TCRdb copy is limited to in-frame clones, with some not included. The sample includes 35,000 to 50,000 clones, about 94% seen only once; the top ten take over 12%. The sample here was peripheral blood, taken from a patient treated with photon-based radiotherapy. These receptors all stem from a man aged 55 to 69 with cholangiocarcinoma. Both conserved end residues are part of each CDR3. D genes are given only for firm matches. Part of the rows lack a size; the others show once, few, many or a class for expanded clones.

j_call	v_call	clone_size	d_call	cdr3_aa	cdr3_nt
TRBJ2-1	TRBV5-6	.	TRBD1	CASRLGTGNLHHEQFF	TGTGCCAGTAGACTAGGGACAGGGAACCTCCACCATGAGCAGTTCTTC
TRBJ1-1	TRBV9	.	TRBD1	CASSGGQGGMYTEAFF	TGTGCCAGCAGCGGGGGACAGGGAGGGATGTACACTGAAGCTTTCTTT
TRBJ2-7	TRBV5-1	once	TRBD1	CASSLKGASFHEQYF	TGCGCCAGCAGCTTGAAGGGGGCCAGTTTCCACGAGCAGTACTTC
TRBJ2-7	TRBV14	.	.	CASSQDSPDPGAYEQYF	TGTGCCAGCAGCCAAGATTCCCCAGACCCTGGTGCCTACGAGCAGTACTTC
TRBJ1-2	TRBV10-3	.	.	CAIRQESNYGYTF	TGTGCCATCAGGCAGGAATCTAACTATGGCTACACCTTC
TRBJ1-1	TRBV28	.	.	CASRRTNTEAFF	TGTGCCAGCAGACGGACGAACACTGAAGCTTTCTTT
TRBJ2-2	TRBV6-5	.	.	CASSPSGYTGELFF	TGTGCCAGCAGTCCCAGCGGGTACACCGGGGAGCTGTTTTTT
TRBJ1-1	TRBV7-9	.	TRBD1	CASSSPGGTEAFF	TGTGCCAGCAGCTCTCCAGGGGGCACTGAAGCTTTCTTT
TRBJ2-7	TRBV28	.	.	CASSSLRQFNSYEQYF	TGTGCCAGCAGTTCCCTACGACAGTTTAACTCCTACGAGCAGTACTTC
TRBJ2-2	TRBV5-1	.	.	CASSLVPGATGELFF	TGCGCCAGCAGCTTGGTGCCGGGGGCAACCGGGGAGCTGTTTTTT
TRBJ1-4	TRBV4-1	once	.	CASSLMTGRTNEKLFF	TGCGCCAGCAGCCTCATGACGGGGCGAACTAATGAAAAACTGTTTTTT
TRBJ2-2	TRBV28	once	.	CASSPRIEGELFF	TGTGCCAGCAGTCCGCGAATTGAGGGGGAGCTGTTTTTT
TRBJ2-2	TRBV11-3	.	.	CASSFGSVGPNTGELFF	TGTGCCAGCAGCTTTGGGTCCGTGGGACCGAACACCGGGGAGCTGTTTTTT
TRBJ1-3	TRBV10-2	.	.	CASSPGFSGNTIYF	TGCGCCAGCAGCCCCGGTTTCTCTGGAAACACCATATATTTT
TRBJ2-3	TRBV7-2	.	.	CASSMNGQSTDTQYF	TGTGCCAGCAGCATGAATGGACAGTCCACAGATACGCAGTATTTT
TRBJ1-4	TRBV11-3	.	.	CASSINGGKLFF	TGTGCCAGCAGTATAAACGGGGGAAAACTGTTTTTT
TRBJ2-1	TRBV19	.	.	CASSPTRTVGNDEQFF	TGTGCCAGTAGTCCCACTCGGACAGTCGGGAATGATGAGCAGTTCTTC
TRBJ1-6	TRBV6-1	.	TRBD1	CASSTSTGADSPLHF	TGTGCCAGCAGTACATCGACAGGGGCTGATTCACCCCTCCACTTT
TRBJ2-1	TRBV6-6	.	.	CASSYSTGSSYNEQFF	TGTGCCAGCAGTTACTCTACAGGGAGCTCCTACAATGAGCAGTTCTTC
TRBJ2-6	TRBV27	.	.	CASSVTGHSSSGANVLTF	TGTGCCAGCAGTGTAACGGGACACTCTTCCTCTGGGGCCAACGTCCTGACTTTC
TRBJ2-7	TRBV6-1	once	TRBD1	CASSSQTGGSYEQYF	TGTGCCAGCAGCAGCCAGACAGGGGGTTCCTACGAGCAGTACTTC
TRBJ2-1	TRBV10-3	.	TRBD2	CAISGTGTSGINEQFF	TGTGCCATCAGTGGGACCGGGACTAGCGGAATAAATGAGCAGTTCTTC
TRBJ2-1	TRBV10-3	.	TRBD2	CAISRSGTSVDEQFF	TGTGCCATCAGTAGATCCGGGACTAGCGTCGATGAGCAGTTCTTC
TRBJ2-7	TRBV7-2	.	TRBD1	CASSETGQGSYEQYF	TGTGCCAGCAGCGAAACGGGACAGGGGAGCTACGAGCAGTACTTC
TRBJ2-1	TRBV27	.	.	CASSLAASYNEQFF	TGTGCCAGCAGTTTAGCGGCTTCCTACAATGAGCAGTTCTTC
TRBJ1-4	TRBV13	.	.	CASSLAYGSNEKLFF	TGTGCCAGCAGCCTCGCCTACGGTAGTAATGAAAAACTGTTTTTT
TRBJ2-2	TRBV29-1	.	TRBD1	CSVRGTGSGRTGELFF	TGCAGCGTGAGGGGGACAGGGTCAGGGCGGACCGGGGAGCTGTTTTTT
TRBJ2-4	TRBV9	.	.	CASSVAGQDIQYF	TGTGCCAGCAGCGTAGCAGGTCAAGACATTCAGTACTTC
TRBJ2-1	TRBV5-6	.	TRBD1	CASSLVDRGGWFF	TGTGCCAGCAGCTTGGTCGACAGGGGAGGTTGGTTCTTC
TRBJ1-1	TRBV11-3	once	.	CASSPIGTPRGYTEAFF	TGTGCCAGCAGCCCAATAGGGACACCGAGGGGTTACACTGAAGCCTTCTTT
TRBJ2-4	TRBV7-9	.	.	CASSLAEGPGIQYF	TGTGCCAGCAGCTTAGCCGAAGGACCGGGCATTCAGTACTTC
TRBJ2-1	TRBV11-3	.	.	CASSPELSGGSEQFF	TGTGCCAGCAGCCCAGAACTTTCGGGGGGCAGTGAGCAGTTCTTC
TRBJ2-5	TRBV4-1	.	.	CASSQGTPSDPYF	TGCGCCAGCAGCCAGGGGACTCCCTCCGATCCGTACTTC
TRBJ2-7	TRBV9	.	.	CASSVEVGSPYEQYF	TGTGCCAGCAGCGTAGAGGTAGGTTCACCCTACGAGCAGTACTTC
TRBJ2-1	TRBV6-6	.	.	CASSLLDEQFF	TGTGCCAGCAGTCTGCTAGATGAGCAGTTCTTC
TRBJ2-2	TRBV19	.	.	CASTGASGELFF	TGTGCCAGTACCGGGGCTTCCGGGGAGCTGTTTTTT
TRBJ1-4	TRBV7-6	once	TRBD1	CASSLEDRSNEKLFF	TGTGCCAGCAGCTTAGAGGACAGGAGTAATGAAAAACTGTTTTTT
TRBJ2-2	TRBV28	.	TRBD1	CASSSLDRAVTGELFF	TGTGCCAGCAGTTCCCTCGACAGGGCTGTCACCGGGGAGCTGTTTTTT
TRBJ2-7	TRBV18	.	.	CASSLHHSSYEQYF	TGTGCCAGCTCATTACACCACTCAAGCTACGAGCAGTACTTC
TRBJ1-4	TRBV19	.	.	CASSIDRDEKLFF	TGTGCCAGTAGTATAGACAGAGATGAAAAACTGTTTTTT
TRBJ2-6	TRBV7-9	.	.	CASSPIRVPGANVLTF	TGTGCCAGCAGCCCCATTAGGGTGCCTGGGGCCAACGTCCTGACTTTC
TRBJ1-3	TRBV28	.	.	CASSSADGNTIYF	TGTGCCAGCAGTTCAGCCGATGGAAACACCATATATTTT
TRBJ1-1	TRBV29-1	few	TRBD1	CSARQGDGEAFF	TGCAGCGCCCGACAGGGAGACGGTGAAGCTTTCTTT
TRBJ2-7	TRBV19	.	TRBD2	CASSILAGGTYEQYF	TGTGCCAGTAGTATCCTAGCGGGAGGAACCTACGAGCAGTACTTC
TRBJ2-5	TRBV2	.	.	CASSRAIHQETQYF	TGTGCCAGCAGTAGGGCCATCCACCAAGAGACCCAGTACTTC
TRBJ1-2	TRBV18	.	.	CASSKGHSYGYTF	TGTGCCAGCTCAAAGGGACATTCCTATGGCTACACCTTC
TRBJ2-1	TRBV18	.	.	CASSPEALGEQFF	TGTGCCAGCTCACCGGAGGCCCTCGGGGAGCAGTTCTTC
TRBJ1-1	TRBV28	.	.	CASSFRRAKGSMNTEAFF	TGTGCCAGCAGTTTTAGGCGGGCAAAGGGGAGCATGAACACTGAAGCTTTCTTT
TRBJ2-5	TRBV6-5	.	.	CASTQTPGETQYF	TGTGCCAGCACCCAGACCCCGGGGGAGACCCAGTACTTC
TRBJ2-2	TRBV6-1	.	.	CASPRGPADTGELFF	TGTGCCAGCCCCAGAGGGCCAGCCGACACCGGGGAGCTGTTTTTT
TRBJ1-1	TRBV5-5	.	TRBD1	CASSSGTGGGRLKNTEAFF	TGTGCCAGCAGCTCCGGGACAGGGGGTGGGCGATTGAAGAACACTGAAGCTTTCTTT